The 18 T cell receptor beta chains presented below share a single source sample, sequenced in a study of blood T cells in healthy people across ages. Using a J-beta primer mix together with a sample-barcoded 5' primer, a second PCR was run for about 6 to 11 cycles. TCRdb ran MiXCR on the 5' RACE reads and lists one entry per CDR3 protein. The table lists about 1.7 million distinct CDR3 sequences, 28% of them singletons. Sequenced sample: blood. Source of these receptors: a woman aged 25 to 39 in good health.

The genes are TRBV7-9 and TRBJ2-4, with TRBD2 as a possible D gene (6 bases). Trimming cost V 0 bases and J 7 bases, with 10 bases left between them. The germline V gene encodes CDR1 SEHNR and CDR2 FQNEAQ (reference sequence). The CDR3 sequence is 14 residues long. The CDR3 here is CASSLAEGGNIQYF. The CDR3 DNA sequence: TGTGCCAGCAGCTTAGCGGAGGGAGGCAACATTCAGTACTTC.

J is TRBJ1-2 and V is TRBV24-1, with D tentatively TRBD1 (6 bases). V was clipped by 2 bases and J by 1 base, with 7 bases between them. The CDR3 length is 14 residues. Germline V gene data show CDR1 as KGHDR and CDR2 as SFDVKD. The DNA for the CDR3 is TGTGCCACCAGTGATTGGACAGATAACTATGGCTACACCTTC. Protein: CATSDWTDNYGYTF.

Worth noting for this clonotype: A read error may be the cause here, since a much bigger clone is one base away. The gene calls are TRBV5-5 and TRBJ2-1, with 14 bases fitting TRBD2. Germline CDR1 SGHKS, CDR2 YYEKEE (reference sequence). This CDR3 region has 16 residues. CDR3 nucleotides: TGTGTCAGCAGCTTGGTGGGGACTAGCGGGAGTTATGAGCAGTTCTTC. Translating gives CVSSLVGTSGSYEQFF.

This sequence joins TRBV6-2 or TRBV6-3 and TRBJ2-7; D could derive from TRBD1 or TRBD2 (5 bases each). The CDR3 runs to 13 residues. Germline loops: CDR1 MNHEY, CDR2 SVGEGT. With 2 bases removed from V and 7 bases from J, the gap between germline ends came to 12 bases. This CDR3 reads CASSYGTLSEQYF. Here the CDR3 DNA reads TGTGCCAGCAGTTACGGGACGCTCTCGGAGCAGTACTTC.

About this clonotype: It is unclear where the CDR3 begins or ends on the DNA, so no DNA is shown, and the CDR3 is as TCRdb lists it. This rearrangement joins TRBV21-1 to TRBJ1-5; the table calls TRBD1, which could not be checked here. TRBV21-1 is recorded as a pseudogene. The CDR3 comprises 17 residues, both ends counted. CDR3 protein: CASSKVGQGTSNQPQHF.

This clonotype has a single count. The chain employs TRBV7-9 and TRBJ1-2; 7 nucleotides align to TRBD1. Germline-derived CDR1 and CDR2 are SEHNR and FQNEAQ (reference sequence). The CDR3 consists of 15 residues. After removal of 0 bases from V and 3 bases from J, the junction contained 4 bases not matched to a gene. The CDR3 region has the DNA TGTGCCAGCAGCTTAGCGAGAGGGGGCTACTATGGCTACACCTTC. Protein product: CASSLARGGYYGYTF.

The chain employs TRBV7-2 and TRBJ2-1; 16 bases line up with TRBD2. V lost 5 bases, J lost 9 bases, and 10 bases stayed unmatched. The CDR3 length is 17 residues. Germline V gene lookup returns CDR1 SGHTA and CDR2 FQGNSA. CDR3 residues: CASSPIGTSGGASEQFF. Here the CDR3 DNA reads TGTGCCAGCAGCCCAATCGGGACTAGCGGGGGGGCCAGTGAGCAGTTCTTC.

This clonotype has more than one count but fewer than ten. The chain uses TRBV7-9 and TRBJ2-1; D tentatively reads TRBD1 or TRBD2 (5 bases each). The CDR3 has 14 residues. V lost 2 bases and J 10 bases, leaving 15 bases between the germline ends. The germline CDR1 and CDR2 sequences are SEHNR and FQNEAQ (reference sequence). CDR3: CASSLPFQGAEQFF. In nucleotides, the CDR3 is TGTGCCAGCAGCTTACCATTTCAGGGAGCCGAGCAGTTCTTC. Combining the CDR3 with reference TRBV7-9 and TRBJ2-1 gives the whole variable domain DTGVSQNPRHKITKRGQNVTFRCDPISEHNRLYWYRQTLGQGPEFLTYFQNEAQLEKSRLLSDRFSAERPKGSFSTLEIQRTEQGDSAMYLCASSLPFQGAEQFFGPGTRLTVL.

Only a few counts were recorded for this clonotype. The genes are TRBV2 and TRBJ2-1; 12 bases fit TRBD2. CDR1 is SNHLY and CDR2 is FYNNEI in the germline V gene. With V trimmed by 6 bases and J by 7 bases, 4 bases remained unmatched. The CDR3 length is 14 residues. The DNA for the CDR3 is TGTGCCAGCAGGCGACTAGCGGGAGAAAATGAGCAGTTCTTC. Translated: CASRRLAGENEQFF. Together with reference TRBV2 and TRBJ2-1, the CDR3 gives the full variable domain: EPEVTQTPSHQVTQMGQEVILRCVPISNHLYFYWYRQILGQKVEFLVSFYNNEISEKSEIFDDQFSVERPDGSNFTLKIRSTKLEDSAMYFCASRRLAGENEQFFGPGTRLTVL.

Regarding this clonotype: This clone may be a read error of a much larger clone one base away. This chain joins TRBV6-4 and TRBJ1-4; no clear D gene. The V gene lost 6 bases and the J gene lost 16 bases, with 21 bases spanning the gap. This CDR3 contains 13 residues. Germline V lookup: CDR1 MRHNA, CDR2 SNTAGT. The CDR3 DNA reads TGTGCCAGCAGCGAGTCACAAGCAGATACGCAGTTTTTT. Amino acids: CASSESQADTQFF.

Note on this clonotype: An end of the junction does not agree with germline; a read error may underlie this. This chain links TRBV6-6 with TRBJ2-7; TRBD1 is a possible D gene (6 bases). Germline V gene data show CDR1 as MNHNY and CDR2 as SVGAGI (reference sequence). The CDR3 sequence is 11 residues long. In DNA form, the CDR3 reads TGTGCCAACAGTCAGGGGAACGAGCAGTACTTC. Translating gives CANSQGNEQYF.

Points on this clonotype: The junction differs from germline at one of its ends, possibly a read error. The V gene is TRBV12-3 or TRBV12-4, the J gene TRBJ2-5, with D hard to call. There are 13 residues in the CDR3. CDR3 region: CASSLSRQGTQYF. The CDR3 DNA sequence: TGTGCCAGTAGTTTATCCCGGCAAGGGACCCAGTACTTC.

Here the CDR3 DNA reads TGTGCCAGCAGCCTCCGAGGATTTCAAAACGAAAAACTGTTTTTT. Translation gives CASSLRGFQNEKLFF. V usage is TRBV5-6 and J usage is TRBJ1-4; D gene uncertain. Trimming shortened V by 4 bases and J by 8 bases, and 18 bases separated the two germline ends. CDR3 length: 15 residues. Germline-derived CDR1 and CDR2 are SGHDT and YYEEEE.

This clonotype was detected many times. This chain joins TRBV29-1 and TRBJ1-2; 9 positions match TRBD1. The CDR3 totals 16 residues. Germline lookup yields CDR1 SQVTM and CDR2 ANQGSEA. V lost 3 bases to trimming and J lost 6 bases; unmatched junction nucleotides: 14. The CDR3 loop is CSVEGSRDRVSDGYTF. In DNA, the CDR3 is TGCAGCGTTGAGGGCTCCCGGGACAGGGTTTCGGATGGCTACACCTTC.

This clonotype was counted many times. This chain joins TRBV6-5 and TRBJ2-4, with TRBD2 matching over 14 bases. The CDR3 runs 18 residues. Unmatched junction bases numbered 14, after V lost 7 bases and J lost 6 bases. Germline values: CDR1 MNHEY, CDR2 SVGAGI. CDR3: CASKGLAGEGAWGNIQYF. The DNA for the CDR3 is TGTGCCAGCAAGGGACTAGCGGGAGAGGGAGCCTGGGGAAACATTCAGTACTTC.

This clonotype was seen repeatedly, ten times or more. The V call is TRBV20-1, the J call TRBJ2-1; D gene unclear. CDR1 is DFQATT and CDR2 is SNEGSKA in the germline V gene (reference sequence). Trimming removed 0 bases from V and 10 bases from J, with 10 bases in between. The CDR3 consists of 12 residues. CDR3 amino acids: CSARDDGREQFF. In nucleotides, the CDR3 is TGCAGTGCTAGAGATGACGGTCGGGAGCAGTTCTTC.

Turning to this clonotype: A single base separates this from a much larger clone, so it may be a read error. The chain employs TRBV14 and TRBJ2-1; TRBD1 might be the D (6 bases). The J call is in doubt because the DNA end fits TRBJ2-7 better. Germline V gene data show CDR1 as SGHDN and CDR2 as FVKESK. The CDR3 extends over 15 amino acids. The CDR3 DNA reads TGTGCCAGCAGCCCACCGGGACACCTTTACAATGAGCAGTACTTC. It encodes CASSPPGHLYNEQYF.

In this sample, this clonotype turned up many times. The chain carries TRBV7-9 and TRBJ2-7, with 7 nucleotides matching TRBD1. The trim removed 5 bases at V and 6 bases at J, leaving 4 bases unmatched. Germline V gene data show CDR1 as SEHNR and CDR2 as FQNEAQ (reference sequence). There are 12 residues in the CDR3. In nucleotides, the CDR3 is TGTGCCAGCAGCCATGGGACAGCCGAGCAGTACTTC. Its protein product is CASSHGTAEQYF.